The rows below give T cell receptor beta chains drawn from one sample of a study of breast tumors, draining lymph nodes, adjacent tissues. Using its own MiXCR run on the multiplex PCR reads, TCRdb lists one record per CDR3 protein. The sample consists of approximately 150,000 distinct CDR3 sequences, roughly a third of them appearing once. The material sequenced was axillary lymph node tissue. Every receptor here comes from a female donor with breast cancer. Some clones in this sample may be carry-over from other donors' samples. The CDR3 runs from the conserved cysteine through the conserved F or W. Fields, in order: clone size, J gene, V gene, D gene, CDR3 protein, CDR3 DNA. The D gene is left open where the match is weak. Expanded clones get a size class; other rows say once, few or many, or leave the size out.

>few|TRBJ2-5|TRBV18|TRBD2
CASSPQTSGTWVNQYF
TGTGCCAGCTCACCCCAGACTAGCGGGACATGGGTGAACCAGTACTTC
>.|TRBJ2-5|TRBV12-3/TRBV12-4|TRBD1
CASSRTGNRSFQETQYF
TGTGCCAGCAGCCGGACAGGGAATCGATCGTTCCAAGAGACCCAGTACTTC
>medium-sized|TRBJ1-6|TRBV2|.
CASSLTSIATLHF
TGTGCCAGCAGTCTCACCTCCATTGCGACCCTCCACTTT
>.|TRBJ2-3|TRBV29-1|.
CSGTTDTQYF
TGCAGCGGGACCACAGATACGCAGTATTTT
>many|TRBJ2-1|TRBV6-1|.
CASSEKIVGTEQFF
TGTGCCAGCAGTGAAAAGATAGTAGGGACTGAGCAGTTCTTC
>many|TRBJ2-1|TRBV11-2|TRBD2
CASSLYVSGGKNEQFF
TGTGCCAGCAGCTTATACGTTAGCGGGGGGAAAAATGAGCAGTTCTTC
>many|TRBJ2-7|TRBV19|.
CASSAQRWPYEQYF
TGTGCCAGTAGTGCTCAGCGGTGGCCCTACGAGCAGTACTTC
>.|TRBJ2-7|TRBV4-1|TRBD1
CASSQGQAVIYERYF
TGCGCCAGCAGCCAGGGACAGGCCGTCATCTACGAGCGGTACTTT
>many|TRBJ1-5|TRBV2|.
CASNTYSNQPQHF
TGTGCTAGCAACACCTATAGCAATCAGCCCCAGCATTTT
>.|TRBJ2-5|TRBV5-6|TRBD1
CASSFEGASQETQYF
TGTGCCAGCAGCTTCGAGGGGGCCTCCCAAGAGACCCAGTACTTC
>many|TRBJ2-1|TRBV10-2|TRBD1
CASSEWGTGLGNEQFF
TGCGCCAGCAGTGAGTGGGGGACAGGGTTAGGGAATGAGCAGTTCTTC
>many|TRBJ2-2|TRBV7-2|TRBD2
CASRGGTSRGTGELFF
TGTGCCAGCAGGGGGGGGACTAGTAGGGGGACCGGGGAGCTGTTTTTT
>.|TRBJ1-6|TRBV2|TRBD1
CASKGTGENSPLHF
TGTGCCAGCAAAGGGACAGGGGAAAATTCACCCCTCCACTTT
>many|TRBJ2-7|TRBV9|TRBD1
CASSNGQGHEQYF
TGTGCCAGCAGCAACGGACAGGGCCACGAGCAGTACTTC
>.|TRBJ2-2|TRBV7-8|TRBD1
CASSLGTVNTGELSF
TGTGCCAGCAGCCTCGGGACAGTGAACACCGGGGAGCTGTCTTTT
>few|TRBJ2-2|TRBV6-1|TRBD2
CASSDFSGRAAGELFF
TGTGCCAGCAGTGATTTTAGCGGGAGGGCCGCCGGGGAGCTGTTTTTT
>.|TRBJ1-2|TRBV24-1|TRBD1
CATSEADRGDGYTF
TGTGCCACCAGTGAGGCGGACAGGGGTGATGGCTACACCTTC
>.|TRBJ2-1|TRBV20-1|TRBD2
CSARKAGYTDTQFF
TGCAGTGCTAGAAAAGCGGGATACACAGATACGCAGTTCTTC
>many|TRBJ1-5|TRBV27|.
CASSGRSNQPQHF
TGTGCCAGCTCCGGGAGGAGCAATCAGCCCCAGCATTTT
>.|TRBJ1-3|TRBV11-2|.
CASSLAPDTIYF
TGTGCCAGCAGCTTAGCCCCGGACACCATATATTTT
>many|TRBJ1-2|TRBV25-1|TRBD1
CASSDGQGNYGYTF
TGTGCCAGCAGTGACGGACAGGGAAACTATGGCTACACCTTC
>many|TRBJ2-3|TRBV19|TRBD2
CASKSLAEDTQYF
TGTGCCAGTAAAAGCCTAGCGGAAGATACGCAGTATTTT
>many|TRBJ2-7|TRBV27|TRBD2
CASSLAGGVSYEQYF
TGTGCCAGCAGTTTAGCGGGGGGCGTCTCCTACGAGCAGTACTTC
>many|TRBJ1-2|TRBV15|.
CATSRKEGPNYGYTF
TGTGCCACCAGCCGGAAGGAGGGGCCAAACTATGGCTACACCTTC
>many|TRBJ2-3|TRBV10-1|.
CASSLSREGTDTQYF
TGCGCCAGCAGTCTGTCCAGAGAAGGGACAGATACGCAGTATTTT
>many|TRBJ2-5|TRBV19|.
CASSIDGGMQGETQYF
TGTGCCAGTAGTATAGATGGTGGAATGCAGGGTGAGACCCAGTACTTC
>.|TRBJ1-2|TRBV28|.
CASSLGKGYSF
TGTGCCAGCAGTTTGGGGAAGGGATACTCCTTC
>many|TRBJ1-5|TRBV18|.
CASSPSPLGIGSNQPQHF
TGTGCCAGCTCACCAAGTCCTTTAGGGATTGGGAGCAATCAGCCCCAGCATTTT
>many|TRBJ1-2|TRBV27|.
CASSQRGHPGGYTF
TGTGCCAGCAGCCAGAGGGGCCACCCGGGAGGCTACACCTTC
>.|TRBJ2-5|TRBV12-3/TRBV12-4|.
CASSLIGSQETQYF
TGTGCCAGCAGTTTAATAGGAAGTCAAGAGACCCAGTACTTC
>many|TRBJ1-6|TRBV20-1|.
CSARAAVLESPLHF
TGCAGTGCTAGAGCGGCCGTTCTAGAATCACCCCTCCACTTT
>many|TRBJ2-1|TRBV9|.
CASSVGSHNEQFF
TGTGCCAGCAGCGTAGGCAGCCACAATGAGCAGTTCTTC
>many|TRBJ2-1|TRBV30|.
CAWRAARPSSYNEQFF
TGTGCCTGGAGAGCCGCCCGACCCAGCTCCTACAATGAGCAGTTCTTC
>.|TRBJ1-4|TRBV5-1|.
CASSSTGGENLFF
TGCGCCAGCAGCTCCACCGGGGGGGAAAACCTGTTTTTT
>.|TRBJ2-2|TRBV6-4|.
CASSHSTEGTGELLF
TGTGCCAGCAGTCATTCCACTGAGGGGACCGGGGAGCTGCTTTTT
>.|TRBJ2-1|TRBV7-2|.
CASSQGGGTGEQFF
TGTGCCAGCAGCCAGGGGGGTGGTACCGGGGAGCAGTTCTTC
>.|TRBJ2-3|TRBV6-1|TRBD2
CASSHHLSGGATDTQYF
TGTGCCAGCAGTCACCACCTTAGCGGGGGAGCCACAGATACGCAGTATTTT
>.|TRBJ1-5|TRBV6-2/TRBV6-3|.
CASTGGINQPQHF
TGTGCCAGCACCGGTGGAATCAATCAGCCCCAGCATTTT
>many|TRBJ2-1|TRBV7-2|.
CASSRRGASSYNEQFF
TGTGCCAGCAGCCGCCGGGGGGCCAGCTCCTACAATGAGCAGTTCTTC
>few|TRBJ1-1|TRBV9|TRBD1
CASSVEGQGSEAFF
TGTGCCAGCAGCGTAGAGGGACAGGGGTCTGAAGCTTTCTTT
>many|TRBJ2-7|TRBV6-1|TRBD2
CASSTSGRMSYEQYF
TGTGCCAGCAGTACAAGCGGGAGGATGTCCTACGAGCAGTACTTC
>many|TRBJ2-7|TRBV27|.
CASSLMTGGDEQYF
TGTGCCAGCAGTTTAATGACAGGTGGCGACGAGCAGTACTTC
>few|TRBJ2-7|TRBV27|TRBD2
CASSILAGSVVEQYF
TGTGCCAGCAGTATCCTAGCGGGATCCGTCGTCGAGCAGTACTTC
>.|TRBJ2-6|TRBV5-1|.
CASSPGEGAGANVLTF
TGCGCCAGCAGCCCAGGGGAGGGGGCTGGGGCCAACGTCCTGACTTTC
>many|TRBJ2-3|TRBV20-1|.
CSARRGNTDTQYF
TGCAGTGCTAGGAGGGGAAACACAGATACGCAGTATTTT
>.|TRBJ2-5|TRBV13|TRBD2
CASSFWTSGEAQYF
TGTGCCAGCAGCTTCTGGACTAGCGGAGAGGCCCAGTACTTC